A single sample is the source of the 9 T cell receptor beta chains below, sequenced in a study of tumor-infiltrating lymphocytes in primary liver carcinoma (dated by TCRdb to about 2017). Total RNA and DNA were co-extracted from around 20-30 mg of bulk tissue with the AllPrep DNA/RNA mini kit, without cell sorting. Sequencing was carried out with an Illumina HiSeq 2500. Starting from roughly 540 ng total RNA, TCRbeta-specific cDNA was produced by reverse transcription with a constant-region primer and ProtoScript II reverse transcriptase. Three nested multiplex PCR rounds, following a slightly modified ARM-PCR procedure, were used to build the TCRbeta libraries. Multiplex TRBV1-TRBV30 forward primers and a Cbeta reverse primer were used in the first two PCR rounds, each of which was run for around 9 cycles. TCRdb passed the public sequencing reads through fastp at Q25 and MiXCR, retaining productive beta sequences. Every entry covers one CDR3 protein and lists the most common genes and DNA from its rows. Recorded for this sample are about 190,000 distinct CDR3 sequences; over 80% of them occurred a single time. The ten largest clones represent 15% to 20% of the sample.

The sample comprised tumor tissue from primary liver carcinoma. The receptors were gathered from a man aged 40-49 years with primary liver carcinoma and hepatitis B virus infection.

Regarding this clonotype: A read error may explain this, as a much larger clone is one base away. The genes are TRBV15 and TRBJ2-5, with D uncertain. The germline V gene has CDR1 LNHNV and CDR2 YYDKDF (reference sequence). The CDR3 is 13 amino acids. V lost 4 bases, J lost 1 base, and 7 bases lay in between. The CDR3 loop reads CATSNCLQETQYF. CDR3 in DNA: TGTGCCACCAGCAACTGCCTCCAAGAGACCCAGTACTTC.

Points on this clonotype: An end of the junction does not agree with germline; a read error may underlie this. The J gene is TRBJ2-5, the V gene TRBV5-4; D is uncertain. Germline V gives CDR1 SGHNT, CDR2 YYREEE (reference sequence). The CDR3 has 13 residues. CDR3 nucleotide sequence: TGTGCCAGCAACTCTAACAAGGTAGAGACGCAGTACTTC. This codes for CASNSNKVETQYF.

As regards this clonotype: The junction differs from germline at one of its ends, possibly a read error. V and J are TRBV5-1 and TRBJ1-3; D unresolved. This CDR3 contains 15 residues. Germline CDR1 reads SGHRS; CDR2 reads YFSETQ. CDR3 residues: CASTPEPSSGNIIYF. CDR3 nucleotides: TGCGCCAGCACCCCGGAACCGAGCTCTGGAAACATCATATATTTT.

The V and J genes are TRBV2 and TRBJ2-7, with unresolved D. The germline CDR1 and CDR2 sequences are SNHLY and FYNNEI. CDR3 length: 13 amino acids. The V and J ends lost 5 bases and 0 bases respectively, with 8 bases between them. The CDR3 nucleotides read TGTGCCAGCAGTCCCTGGGTCTCCTACGAGCAGTACTTC. Amino acid sequence: CASSPWVSYEQYF.

By share of the sample, this clonotype is medium-sized. The V call is TRBV12-3 or TRBV12-4, the J call TRBJ2-7; 7 nucleotides agree with TRBD2. The CDR3 has 14 amino acids. The J segment lost 1 base and the V segment lost 3 bases, leaving 3 bases of the junction unmatched. CDR3 in amino acids: CASSLQGGSYEQYF. The CDR3 region has the DNA TGTGCCAGCAGTTTGCAGGGAGGGTCCTACGAGCAGTACTTC.

Comment on this clonotype: One end of the junction fails to match germline, which may point to a read error. V gene TRBV5-1 combines with J gene TRBJ2-7, with D perhaps matching TRBD2 (6 bases). The CDR3 consists of 15 residues. The V gene's germline CDR1 is SGHRS and CDR2 YFSETQ. In nucleotides, the CDR3 is TGCGCCAGCAGCGGCACGGGACTCCGCGCCTACGAGCAATACTTC. Its protein product is CASSGTGLRAYEQYF.

V gene TRBV29-1 combines with J gene TRBJ2-2; D remains ambiguous. Germline lookup yields CDR1 SQVTM and CDR2 ANQGSEA. V was pared by 3 bases and J by 1 base, with 6 bases between. CDR3 length: 13 residues. For the CDR3, the DNA is TGCAGCGTTGATAACAGGAACACCGGGGAGCTGTTTTTT. Protein: CSVDNRNTGELFF.

This clonotype appeared a single time. The junction shows a germline mismatch at one end, possibly a read error. This chain joins TRBV4-2 and TRBJ2-5; D unresolved. The CDR3 is made up of 16 amino acids. Germline CDR1 and CDR2: LGHNA and YNFKEQ. CDR3 sequence reads: CAGSHVHPDVQETQYF. CDR3 nucleotides: TGTGCCGGTAGCCACGTTCACCCGGACGTACAAGAGACCCAGTACTTT.

The rearrangement uses TRBV29-1 and TRBJ1-3, with D possibly matching TRBD1 (6 bases). Germline-derived CDR1 and CDR2 are SQVTM and ANQGSEA. The CDR3 contains 14 residues. Trimming took off 4 bases at V and 7 bases at J, with 17 bases between the two ends. This chain's CDR3 is CSVGRGAVTNTIYF. The CDR3 DNA is TGCAGCGTTGGGAGGGGGGCAGTGACGAACACCATATATTTT.